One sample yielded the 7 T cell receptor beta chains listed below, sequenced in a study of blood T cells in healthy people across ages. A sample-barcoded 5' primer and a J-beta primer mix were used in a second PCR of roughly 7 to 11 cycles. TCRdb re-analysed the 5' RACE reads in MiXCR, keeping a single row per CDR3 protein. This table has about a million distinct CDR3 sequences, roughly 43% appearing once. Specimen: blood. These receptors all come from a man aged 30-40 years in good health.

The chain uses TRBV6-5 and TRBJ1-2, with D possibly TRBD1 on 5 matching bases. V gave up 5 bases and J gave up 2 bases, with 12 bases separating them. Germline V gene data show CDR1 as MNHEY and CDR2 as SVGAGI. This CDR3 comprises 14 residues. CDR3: CASSASTVNYGYTF. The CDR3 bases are TGTGCCAGCAGTGCCTCGACAGTCAACTATGGCTACACCTTC.

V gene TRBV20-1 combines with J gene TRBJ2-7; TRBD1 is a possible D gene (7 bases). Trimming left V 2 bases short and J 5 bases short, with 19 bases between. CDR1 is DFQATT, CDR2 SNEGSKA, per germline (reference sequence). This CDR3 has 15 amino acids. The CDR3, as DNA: TGCAGTGCTAGACCCCGACAGGGACTTATCGACGAGCAGTACTTC. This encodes CSARPRQGLIDEQYF.

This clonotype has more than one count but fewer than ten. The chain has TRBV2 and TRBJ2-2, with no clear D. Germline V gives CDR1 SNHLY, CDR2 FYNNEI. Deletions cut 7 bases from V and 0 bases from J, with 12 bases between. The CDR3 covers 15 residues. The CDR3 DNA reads TGTGCCAGCAAGAACAGAGACGCGAACACCGGGGAGCTGTTTTTT. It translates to CASKNRDANTGELFF. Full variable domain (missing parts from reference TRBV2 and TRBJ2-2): EPEVTQTPSHQVTQMGQEVILRCVPISNHLYFYWYRQILGQKVEFLVSFYNNEISEKSEIFDDQFSVERPDGSNFTLKIRSTKLEDSAMYFCASKNRDANTGELFFGEGSRLTVL.

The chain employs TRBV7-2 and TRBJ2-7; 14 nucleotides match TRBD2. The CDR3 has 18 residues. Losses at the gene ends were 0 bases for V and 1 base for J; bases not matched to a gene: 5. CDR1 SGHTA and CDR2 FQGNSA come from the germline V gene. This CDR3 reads CASSLALGLAGGSYEQYF. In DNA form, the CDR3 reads TGTGCCAGCAGCTTAGCGCTAGGACTAGCGGGGGGTTCCTACGAGCAGTACTTC. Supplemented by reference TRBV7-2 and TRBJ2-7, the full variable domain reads GAGVSQSPSNKVTEKGKDVELRCDPISGHTALYWYRQSLGQGLEFLIYFQGNSAPDKSGLPSDRFSAERTGGSVSTLTIQRTQQEDSAVYLCASSLALGLAGGSYEQYFGPGTRLTVT.

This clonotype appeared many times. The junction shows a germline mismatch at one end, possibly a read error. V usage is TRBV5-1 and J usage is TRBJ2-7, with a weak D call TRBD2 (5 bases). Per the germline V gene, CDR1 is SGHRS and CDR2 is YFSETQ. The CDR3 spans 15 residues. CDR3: CASSLGSGSSYEQYF. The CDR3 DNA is TGTGCCAGCAGCTTGGGGTCTGGGAGCTCCTACGAGCAGTACTTC.

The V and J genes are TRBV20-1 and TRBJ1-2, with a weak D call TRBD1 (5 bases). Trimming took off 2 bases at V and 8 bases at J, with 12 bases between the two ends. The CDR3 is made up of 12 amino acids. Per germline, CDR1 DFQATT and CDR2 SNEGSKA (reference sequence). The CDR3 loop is CSARQGLEGYTF. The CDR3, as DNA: TGCAGTGCTAGACAGGGATTGGAGGGCTACACCTTC.

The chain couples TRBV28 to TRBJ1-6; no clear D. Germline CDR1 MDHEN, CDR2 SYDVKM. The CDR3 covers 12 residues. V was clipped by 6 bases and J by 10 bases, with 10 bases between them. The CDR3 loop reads CASREGGSPLHF. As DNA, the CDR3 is TGTGCCAGCAGAGAGGGTGGATCACCCCTCCACTTT.